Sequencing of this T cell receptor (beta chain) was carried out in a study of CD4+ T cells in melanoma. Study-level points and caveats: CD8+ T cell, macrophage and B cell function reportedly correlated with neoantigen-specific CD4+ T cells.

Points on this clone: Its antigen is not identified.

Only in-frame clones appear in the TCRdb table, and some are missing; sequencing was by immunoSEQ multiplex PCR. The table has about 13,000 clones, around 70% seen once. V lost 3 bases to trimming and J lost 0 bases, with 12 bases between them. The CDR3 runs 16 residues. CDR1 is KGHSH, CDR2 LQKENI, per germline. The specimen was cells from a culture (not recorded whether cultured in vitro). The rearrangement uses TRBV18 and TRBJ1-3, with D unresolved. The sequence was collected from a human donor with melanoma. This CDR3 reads CASSPGIGYSGNTIYF. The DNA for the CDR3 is TGTGCCAGCTCACCGGGGATAGGATACTCTGGAAACACCATATATTTT.